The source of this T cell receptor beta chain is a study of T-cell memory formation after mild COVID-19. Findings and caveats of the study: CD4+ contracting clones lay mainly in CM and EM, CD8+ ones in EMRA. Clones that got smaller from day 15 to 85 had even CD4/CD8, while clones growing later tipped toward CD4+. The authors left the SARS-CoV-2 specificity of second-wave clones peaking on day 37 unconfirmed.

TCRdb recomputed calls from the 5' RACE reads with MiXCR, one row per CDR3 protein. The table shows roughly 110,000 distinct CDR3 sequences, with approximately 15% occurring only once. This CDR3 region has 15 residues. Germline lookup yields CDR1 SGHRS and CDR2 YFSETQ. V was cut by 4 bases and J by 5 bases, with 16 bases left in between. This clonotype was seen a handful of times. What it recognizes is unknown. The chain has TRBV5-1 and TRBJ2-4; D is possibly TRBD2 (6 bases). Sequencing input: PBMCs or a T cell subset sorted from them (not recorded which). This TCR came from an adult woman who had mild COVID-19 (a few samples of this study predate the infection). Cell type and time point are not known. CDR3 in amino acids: CASSQPDWGENIQYF. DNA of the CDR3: TGCGCCAGCAGCCAACCGGACTGGGGGGAAAACATTCAGTACTTC.